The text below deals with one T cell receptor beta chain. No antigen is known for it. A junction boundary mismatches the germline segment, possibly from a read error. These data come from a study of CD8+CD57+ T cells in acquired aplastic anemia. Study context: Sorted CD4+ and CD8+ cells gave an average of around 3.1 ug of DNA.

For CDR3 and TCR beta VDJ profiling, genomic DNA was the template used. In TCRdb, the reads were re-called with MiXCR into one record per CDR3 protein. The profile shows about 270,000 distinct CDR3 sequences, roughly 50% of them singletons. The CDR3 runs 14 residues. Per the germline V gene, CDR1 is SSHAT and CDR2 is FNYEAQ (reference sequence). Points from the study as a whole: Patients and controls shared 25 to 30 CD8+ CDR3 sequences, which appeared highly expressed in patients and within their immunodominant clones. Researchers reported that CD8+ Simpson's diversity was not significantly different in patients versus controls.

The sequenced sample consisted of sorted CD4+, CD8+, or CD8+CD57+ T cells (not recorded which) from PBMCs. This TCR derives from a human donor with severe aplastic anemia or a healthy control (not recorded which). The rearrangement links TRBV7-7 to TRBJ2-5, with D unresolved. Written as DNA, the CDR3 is TGTGCTAGCAGCTTAGGGCCAGGTCAAGAGACCCAGTACTTC. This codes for CASSLGPGQETQYF.